This passage covers 18 T cell receptor beta chains from one sample sequenced in a study of human T cells and chemical hapten exposure. TCRdb itself ran the RACE reads through MiXCR, one entry per CDR3 protein. The sample lists 330,000 or so distinct CDR3 sequences, roughly 6% occurring once. Time point of the sample: patch test 2, 6 weeks after DPC sensitization. Documented treatment: therapeutic diphenylcyclopropenone sensitization with weekly scalp DPC. Sequencing was performed on whole blood, taken in connection with sensitization to the hapten diphenylcyclopropenone (DPC). Every receptor here comes from a woman aged 18-29 years with alopecia areata. Some clones in this sample may be carry-over from other donors' samples.

The rearrangement links TRBV20-1 to TRBJ2-6, with 9 bases fitting TRBD1. Germline V lookup: CDR1 DFQATT, CDR2 SNEGSKA (reference sequence). The CDR3 totals 18 residues. V shed 6 bases and J 2 bases; nucleotides not matched to a gene: 14. The chain's CDR3 is CSARLFGQGLTGANVLTF. CDR3 coding DNA: TGCAGTGCCCGCCTATTCGGACAGGGGTTAACTGGGGCCAACGTCCTGACTTTC.

In this sample, this clonotype turned up many times. The chain couples TRBV27 to TRBJ2-3, with 13 bases matching TRBD2. This CDR3 comprises 17 residues. Germline V gene sequence: CDR1 MNHEY, CDR2 SMNVEV (reference sequence). J gave up 6 bases and V 4 bases, and 10 bases lay outside the gene matches. As DNA, the CDR3 is TGTGCCAGCAGTTCCACCCGGACTAGCGGGGGCGGGGATACGCAGTATTTT. Translation gives CASSSTRTSGGGDTQYF.

This clonotype showed up just a few times. The genes are TRBV24-1 and TRBJ1-2; D might be TRBD1 (6 bases). This CDR3 has 13 amino acids. Trimming left V 3 bases short and J 2 bases short, with 6 bases between. Germline V gene sequence: CDR1 KGHDR, CDR2 SFDVKD. Here the CDR3 DNA reads TGTGCCACCAGTGATGGACAGAACTATGGCTACACCTTC. Its translation: CATSDGQNYGYTF.

This clonotype turned up a few times. The CDR3 sequence is CASSPQVGGLHEQYF. CDR3 in DNA: TGTGCCAGCAGCCCCCAAGTGGGGGGGCTCCACGAGCAGTACTTC. The chain carries TRBV9 and TRBJ2-7; D is possibly TRBD2 (7 bases). Looked up from germline, CDR1 is SGDLS and CDR2 is YYNGEE. The CDR3 has 15 amino acids. Trimming removed 4 bases from V and 5 bases from J, with 19 bases in between.

This clonotype showed up just a few times. The V and J genes are TRBV6-5 and TRBJ1-6; tentative D call: TRBD1 (5 bases). The CDR3 runs to 12 residues. CDR1 and CDR2 from the germline V gene are MNHEY and SVGAGI. V was shortened by 7 bases and J by 8 bases, with 9 bases between the two germline ends. In DNA form, the CDR3 reads TGTGCCAGCAAGACGACAGATTCACCCCTCCACTTT. This codes for CASKTTDSPLHF.

The CDR3 sequence: CASSPADHTDTQYF. CDR3 DNA: TGTGCCAGCAGCCCCGCGGATCACACAGATACGCAGTATTTT. This chain joins TRBV7-2 and TRBJ2-3, with D hard to call. V shed 5 bases and J shed 2 bases, with 11 bases lying between them. The length of the CDR3 is 14 residues. Germline values: CDR1 SGHTA, CDR2 FQGNSA.

This clonotype has a count of ten or more. The chain combines TRBV10-3 with TRBJ1-4; possibly TRBD1 for D (5 bases). This CDR3 region has 13 residues. Germline assignment: CDR1 ENHRY and CDR2 SYGVKD. Trimming shortened V by 4 bases and J by 7 bases, and 10 bases separated the two germline ends. CDR3 in amino acids: CAISANGGEKLFF. The CDR3 nucleotides are TGTGCCATCAGTGCCAATGGGGGTGAAAAACTGTTTTTT.

This clonotype has only a few counts. This chain uses TRBV4-2 with TRBJ2-7; D not resolved. V shed 1 base and J shed 0 bases, with 10 bases lying between them. Germline-derived CDR1 and CDR2 are LGHNA and YNFKEQ. The CDR3 totals 15 residues. The CDR3 region is CASSQGQESSYEQYF. CDR3 DNA sequence: TGTGCCAGCAGCCAAGGGCAAGAAAGCTCCTACGAGCAGTACTTC.

V and J are TRBV28 and TRBJ2-3; the match to TRBD2 covers 9 bases. V lost 3 bases, J lost 4 bases, and 11 bases stayed unmatched. The CDR3 extends over 17 amino acids. CDR1 is MDHEN and CDR2 is SYDVKM in the germline V gene. CDR3 sequence (DNA): TGTGCCAGCAGTTTCACTCGCGGGGGGGCCGGGGCAGATACGCAGTATTTT. It yields the protein CASSFTRGGAGADTQYF.

This chain links TRBV20-1 with TRBJ1-3; a weak D match, TRBD1 (5 bases). Trimming removed 2 bases from V and 0 bases from J, with 11 bases in between. The CDR3 is made up of 15 amino acids. Per the germline V gene, CDR1 is DFQATT and CDR2 is SNEGSKA (reference sequence). The CDR3 sequence: CSARPPDSSGNTIYF. The CDR3 coding sequence is TGCAGTGCTAGACCACCTGACAGCTCTGGAAACACCATATATTTT.

There are many counts of this clonotype. The chain is built from TRBV3-1 and TRBJ1-1; the D gene is possibly TRBD1 (6 bases). This CDR3 region has 16 residues. Germline lookup yields CDR1 LGHDT and CDR2 YNNKEL (reference sequence). The V and J ends lost 2 bases and 4 bases respectively, with 17 bases between them. As DNA, the CDR3 is TGTGCCAGCAGCCAACTGGCGGGCAGGGGAGGCACTGAAGCTTTCTTT. Residues: CASSQLAGRGGTEAFF. The variable domain in full, with the rest retrieved from reference TRBV3-1 and TRBJ1-1, is DTAVSQTPKYLVTQMGNDKSIKCEQNLGHDTMYWYKQDSKKFLKIMFSYNNKELIINETVPNRFSPKSPDKAHLNLHINSLELGDSAVYFCASSQLAGRGGTEAFFGQGTRLTVV.

The chain combines TRBV9 with TRBJ1-1, with D perhaps TRBD1 (5 bases). The CDR3 has 16 residues. With 0 bases removed from V and 6 bases from J, the gap between germline ends came to 18 bases. Germline lookup yields CDR1 SGDLS and CDR2 YYNGEE. CDR3 sequence: CASSVGGTRGEAEAFF. The DNA of the CDR3 is TGTGCCAGCAGCGTAGGGGGAACGAGGGGTGAGGCTGAAGCTTTCTTT. The full variable domain, completed using reference TRBV9 and TRBJ1-1, is DSGVTQTPKHLITATGQRVTLRCSPRSGDLSVYWYQQSLDQGLQFLIQYYNGEERAKGNILERFSAQQFPDLHSELNLSSLELGDSALYFCASSVGGTRGEAEAFFGQGTRLTVV.

This clonotype was picked up many times. The chain has TRBV12-3 or TRBV12-4 and TRBJ1-4, with TRBD1 as a possible D gene (6 bases). This CDR3 is built from 15 residues. V dropped 7 bases and J dropped 7 bases, with 19 bases sitting between them. This chain's CDR3 is CASTPWAGAGEKLFF. The CDR3 nucleotides read TGTGCCAGCACTCCCTGGGCGGGGGCCGGTGAAAAACTGTTTTTT.

This clonotype was detected ten times or more. The chain links TRBV7-9 to TRBJ1-4; D not certain. The CDR3 is made up of 15 amino acids. V lost 4 bases to trimming and J lost 10 bases, with 19 bases between them. CDR1 and CDR2 (germline): SEHNR, FQNEAQ (reference sequence). As DNA, the CDR3 is TGTGCCAGCAGCTCTCAAAGTTGGCCTGTTGTAAAACTGTTTTTT. It translates to CASSSQSWPVVKLFF.

The genes are TRBV4-1 and TRBJ2-2; weak D call: TRBD1 (6 bases). The length of the CDR3 is 17 residues. Trimming cost V 3 bases and J 2 bases, with 16 bases left between them. Germline CDR1 is MGHRA and CDR2 is YSYEKL. CDR3: CASSQGNYRANTGELFF. The CDR3 coding sequence is TGCGCCAGCAGCCAGGGTAACTACAGGGCCAACACCGGGGAGCTGTTTTTT.

The CDR3 bases are TGTGCCAGCAGTTACTCGAGTAGTCAGTCTGCCCCCACCTTC. Amino acids: CASSYSSSQSAPTF. The J gene is TRBJ1-2, the V gene TRBV6-6; D unclear. Trimming shortened V by 0 bases and J by 13 bases, and 18 bases separated the two germline ends. Looked up from germline, CDR1 is MNHNY and CDR2 is SVGAGI (reference sequence). CDR3 length: 14 amino acids.

This clonotype appeared many times. The rearrangement links TRBV12-3 or TRBV12-4 to TRBJ2-3, with 7 bases identical to TRBD1. V shed 6 bases and J 2 bases; nucleotides not matched to a gene: 5. The CDR3 is made up of 14 amino acids. As DNA, the CDR3 is TGTGCCAGCAGACTGGGGACAGTCACAGATACGCAGTATTTT. Translating gives CASRLGTVTDTQYF.

This clonotype was seen at least ten times. The chain is built from TRBV6-2 or TRBV6-3 and TRBJ1-1; 9 nucleotides align to TRBD1. Trimming took 6 bases from V and 3 from J; bases not matched to a gene: 11. Germline V CDR1 and CDR2: MNHEY, SVGEGT. This CDR3 is built from 16 residues. CDR3 sequence (DNA): TGTGCCAGCAGACCCCAGACAGGGGGATTTTACACTGAAGCTTTCTTT. Amino acids: CASRPQTGGFYTEAFF.